These T cell receptor beta chains were read from a single sample in a study of blood T cell repertoires in COVID-19. Clones were sequenced by immunoSEQ multiplex PCR, and TCRdb holds only the in-frame ones, with some missing. Counted here are under 150,000 clones, 85% occurring once; the ten biggest clones make up about 13%. Source material: peripheral blood. Every receptor here comes from a human donor in a cohort sampled during active COVID-19. Each CDR3 is given with its conserved first and last residue. The D gene is left open where the match is weak. Clone size is not always given. Where it is, it says once, few, many or a class for expanded clones.

j_call | d_call | clone_size | v_call | cdr3_aa | cdr3_nt
TRBJ2-7 | NA | NA | TRBV5-1 | CASSLLWDISYEQYF | TGCGCCAGCAGCTTGTTGTGGGACATCTCCTACGAGCAGTACTTC
TRBJ2-7 | NA | NA | TRBV28 | CASSWGVRPDYEQYF | TGTGCCAGCAGTTGGGGGGTCAGGCCTGACTACGAGCAGTACTTC
TRBJ2-7 | TRBD2 | NA | TRBV4-3 | CASSQDREVYEQYF | TGCGCCAGCAGCCAAGATCGGGAGGTCTACGAGCAGTACTTC
TRBJ2-7 | TRBD2 | NA | TRBV4-3 | CASSQSRGGPYEQYF | TGCGCCAGCAGCCAATCCCGGGGGGGCCCCTACGAGCAGTACTTC
TRBJ2-3 | NA | NA | TRBV6-5 | CASSSGSTDTQYF | TGTGCCAGCAGTTCGGGGTCCACAGATACGCAGTATTTT
TRBJ1-5 | NA | NA | TRBV30 | CAWSRQGNQPQHF | TGTGCCTGGAGTCGTCAGGGAAATCAGCCCCAGCATTTT
TRBJ1-2 | TRBD1 | NA | TRBV6-5 | CASRVTGTGNGYTF | TGTGCCAGCAGAGTGACCGGGACAGGGAATGGCTACACCTTC
TRBJ2-3 | NA | NA | TRBV24-1 | CATSDTRPPGGTDTQYF | TGTGCCACCAGTGATACCCGACCCCCGGGGGGCACAGATACGCAGTATTTT
TRBJ2-1 | TRBD2 | NA | TRBV27 | CASSLISGGPFNEQFF | TGTGCCAGCAGTTTAATATCGGGGGGGCCCTTCAATGAGCAGTTCTTC
TRBJ2-5 | TRBD1 | few | TRBV11-1 | CASSRDREETQYF | TGTGCCAGCAGCCGCGACAGGGAAGAGACCCAGTACTTC
TRBJ2-1 | TRBD1 | NA | TRBV6-5 | CASRPTGSYNEQFF | TGTGCCAGCAGACCGACAGGGTCCTACAATGAGCAGTTCTTC
TRBJ2-1 | TRBD2 | few | TRBV5-1 | CASSLELAGGRNEQFF | TGCGCCAGCAGCTTGGAACTAGCGGGGGGGCGCAATGAGCAGTTCTTC
TRBJ2-3 | NA | NA | TRBV6-6 | CAARQGISTDTQYF | TGTGCCGCACGGCAGGGGATAAGCACAGATACGCAGTATTTT
TRBJ2-3 | TRBD2 | NA | TRBV6-1 | CASSEDVAGVSTDTQYF | TGTGCCAGCAGTGAAGACGTAGCGGGGGTCAGCACAGATACGCAGTATTTT
TRBJ2-7 | NA | NA | TRBV9 | CASSVEGGPVGEQYF | TGTGCCAGCAGCGTAGAGGGGGGGCCTGTGGGCGAGCAGTACTTC
TRBJ2-4 | TRBD1 | NA | TRBV23-1 | CASSLPWDRGFLAKNIQYF | TGCGCCAGCAGTCTACCCTGGGACAGGGGATTTCTAGCCAAAAACATTCAGTACTTC
TRBJ1-2 | TRBD1 | NA | TRBV27 | CASSPDRGRGYTF | TGTGCCAGCAGTCCCGACAGGGGTCGGGGCTACACCTTC
TRBJ1-5 | TRBD1 | NA | TRBV28 | CASSLEGAGNQPQHF | TGTGCCAGCAGTTTAGAGGGGGCCGGCAATCAGCCCCAGCATTTT
TRBJ1-3 | NA | NA | TRBV19 | CASRRGSSGNTIYF | TGTGCCAGTAGGAGGGGGAGCTCTGGAAACACCATATATTTT
TRBJ2-5 | TRBD2 | NA | TRBV3-1/TRBV3-2 | CASSRSGLAETQYF | TGTGCCAGCAGCCGCTCGGGACTAGCGGAGACCCAGTACTTC
TRBJ1-5 | NA | once | TRBV18 | CASSETGPQHF | TGTGCCAGCTCCGAGACAGGGCCCCAGCATTTT
TRBJ1-2 | NA | NA | TRBV3-1/TRBV3-2 | CASSQMADYMEGYTF | TGTGCCAGCAGCCAAATGGCGGACTATATGGAAGGCTACACCTTC
TRBJ2-3 | NA | once | TRBV5-1 | CASSLARRGSTDTQYF | TGCGCCAGCAGCTTGGCGAGGCGGGGTAGCACAGATACGCAGTATTTT
TRBJ2-5 | NA | NA | TRBV29-1 | CSVQGDGETQYF | TGCAGCGTCCAAGGGGATGGGGAGACCCAGTACTTC
TRBJ2-1 | TRBD1 | NA | TRBV5-1 | CASATGVDSNEQFF | TGCGCCAGCGCTACAGGGGTTGACTCCAATGAGCAGTTCTTC
TRBJ1-4 | NA | NA | TRBV25-1 | CASSETGYVLANEKLFF | TGTGCCAGCAGTGAAACAGGGTACGTCCTCGCGAATGAAAAACTGTTTTTT
TRBJ1-4 | TRBD1 | NA | TRBV15 | CATRSRRGPWEKLFF | TGTGCCACCAGGTCGAGGAGGGGGCCTTGGGAAAAACTGTTTTTT
TRBJ2-3 | NA | NA | TRBV4-3 | CASSQDGPDTQYF | TGCGCCAGCAGCCAAGATGGCCCAGATACGCAGTATTTT
TRBJ1-1 | NA | NA | TRBV29-1 | CSVAVGGYRAFF | TGCAGCGTTGCTGTGGGGGGTTATCGGGCTTTCTTT
TRBJ2-1 | TRBD2 | NA | TRBV28 | CASSTRLAGGRNEQFF | TGTGCCAGCAGTACCCGACTAGCGGGGGGGCGAAATGAGCAGTTCTTC
TRBJ1-2 | NA | NA | TRBV6-6 | CASSYQTGNYGYTF | TGTGCCAGCAGTTACCAGACAGGTAACTATGGCTACACCTTC